The clone carrying this TCR beta chain has a single count. Germline V gives CDR1 SEHNR, CDR2 FQNEAQ (reference sequence). After removal of 5 bases from V and 10 bases from J, the junction contained 12 bases not matched to a gene. The CDR3 is made up of 15 amino acids. Authors' data handling: Estimation of nucleated cell counts relied on the amplification of reference gene primers. Libraries were prepared by immunoSEQ multiplex PCR; TCRdb keeps only in-frame clonotypes and omits some of them. The V and J calls and clone size are taken from that table; D and trimming were inferred from the DNA. Of about 210,000 clones in the sample, approximately 82% are singletons; the top ten hold around 12%. The sample comes from a study of blood T cell repertoires in COVID-19. For the study at large: T cells, B-cell-depleted T cells, or PBMCs supplied cDNA or gDNA.

Sequenced material: peripheral blood. The source is a woman in her thirties or forties with acute or convalescent COVID-19. The chain links TRBV7-9 to TRBJ1-4, with TRBD1 matching 8 bases. The CDR3 coding sequence is TGTGCCAGCAGCAAAACTGACAGGGGTAGGGGAAAACTGTTTTTT. As protein: CASSKTDRGRGKLFF.